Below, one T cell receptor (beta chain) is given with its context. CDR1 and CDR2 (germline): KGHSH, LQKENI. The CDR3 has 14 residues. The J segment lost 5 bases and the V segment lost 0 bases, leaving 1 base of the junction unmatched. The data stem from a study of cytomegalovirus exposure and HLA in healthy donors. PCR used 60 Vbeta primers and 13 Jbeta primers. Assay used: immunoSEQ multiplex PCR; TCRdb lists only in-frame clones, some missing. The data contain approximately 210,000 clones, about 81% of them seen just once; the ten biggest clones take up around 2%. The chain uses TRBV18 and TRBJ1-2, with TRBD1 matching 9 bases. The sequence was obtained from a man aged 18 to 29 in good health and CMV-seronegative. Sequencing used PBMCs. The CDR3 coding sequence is TGTGCCAGCTCACCACCGGGACAGGGATATGGCTACACCTTC. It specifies CASSPPGQGYGYTF.